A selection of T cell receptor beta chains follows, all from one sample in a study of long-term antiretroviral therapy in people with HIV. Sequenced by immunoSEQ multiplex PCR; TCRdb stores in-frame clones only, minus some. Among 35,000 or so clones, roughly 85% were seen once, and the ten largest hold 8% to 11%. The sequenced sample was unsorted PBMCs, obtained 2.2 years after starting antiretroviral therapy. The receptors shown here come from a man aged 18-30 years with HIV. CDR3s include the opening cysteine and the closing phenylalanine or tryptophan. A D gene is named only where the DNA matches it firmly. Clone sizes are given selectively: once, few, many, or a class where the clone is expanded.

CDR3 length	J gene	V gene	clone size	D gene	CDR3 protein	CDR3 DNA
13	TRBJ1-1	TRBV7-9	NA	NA	CASSLGSRGAAFF	TGTGCCAGCAGCTTAGGATCGAGGGGTGCAGCTTTCTTT
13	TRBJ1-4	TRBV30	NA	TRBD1	CAWSSQGDEKLFF	TGTGCCTGGAGTTCTCAGGGGGATGAAAAACTGTTTTTT
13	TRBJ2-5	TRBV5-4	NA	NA	CASSLGPQETQYF	TGTGCCAGCAGCTTGGGACCTCAAGAGACCCAGTACTTC
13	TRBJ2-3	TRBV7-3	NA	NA	CASSMGRTDTQYF	TGTGCCAGCAGTATGGGGCGCACAGATACGCAGTATTTT
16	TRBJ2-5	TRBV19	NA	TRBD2	CASSIDPSGPLRDQYF	TGTGCCAGTAGTATAGATCCTAGCGGGCCCCTCCGAGACCAGTACTTC
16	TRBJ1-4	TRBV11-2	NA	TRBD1	CASSGGNRGINEKLFF	TGTGCCAGCAGCGGGGGGAACAGGGGCATTAATGAAAAACTGTTTTTT
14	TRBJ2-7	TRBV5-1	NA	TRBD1	CASRTGQGAYEQYF	TGCGCCAGCAGGACGGGACAGGGTGCTTACGAGCAGTACTTC
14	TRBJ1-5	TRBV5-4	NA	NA	CASSLDRRDQPQHF	TGTGCCAGCAGTCTTGACAGGAGAGATCAGCCCCAGCATTTT
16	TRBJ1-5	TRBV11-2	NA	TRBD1	CASSPQTGTGDQPQHF	TGTGCCAGCTCGCCTCAGACCGGGACAGGGGATCAGCCCCAGCATTTT
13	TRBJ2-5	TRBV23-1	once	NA	CASGMTGQETQYF	TGCGCCAGCGGAATGACAGGCCAAGAGACCCAGTACTTC
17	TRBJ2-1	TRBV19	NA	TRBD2	CASSAVTSGRGLNEQFF	TGTGCCAGTAGTGCAGTAACTAGCGGGAGGGGTCTCAATGAGCAGTTCTTC
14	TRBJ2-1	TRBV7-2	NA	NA	CASSLVWQGNEQFF	TGTGCCAGCAGCTTAGTCTGGCAGGGGAATGAGCAGTTCTTC
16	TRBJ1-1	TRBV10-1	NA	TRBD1	CASSESLEGADGEAFF	TGCGCCAGCAGTGAGTCGCTTGAGGGGGCGGATGGTGAAGCTTTCTTT
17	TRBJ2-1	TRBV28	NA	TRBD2	CASSPWGLAGKYNEQFF	TGTGCCAGCAGCCCATGGGGACTAGCGGGAAAGTACAATGAGCAGTTCTTC
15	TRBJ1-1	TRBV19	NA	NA	CASSISGTMNTEAFF	TGTGCCAGTAGTATCTCCGGGACGATGAACACTGAAGCTTTCTTT
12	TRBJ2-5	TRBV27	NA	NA	CASKASAETQYF	TGTGCCAGCAAGGCAAGCGCAGAGACCCAGTACTTC
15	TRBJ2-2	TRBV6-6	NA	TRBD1	CASSAGTGALGELFF	TGTGCCAGCAGTGCCGGGACAGGGGCTCTCGGGGAGCTGTTTTTT
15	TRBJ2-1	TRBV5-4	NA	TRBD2	CASSSLAGGHNEQFF	TGTGCCAGCAGCTCACTGGCGGGGGGGCACAATGAGCAGTTCTTC
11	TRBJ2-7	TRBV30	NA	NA	CAWKASFEQYF	TGTGCCTGGAAAGCCTCCTTCGAGCAGTACTTC
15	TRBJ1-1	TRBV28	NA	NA	CASSPHREGDTEAFF	TGTGCCAGCAGTCCCCACAGGGAGGGGGACACTGAAGCTTTCTTT
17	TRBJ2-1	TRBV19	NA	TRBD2	CASSTTGTSVTYNEQFF	TGTGCCAGTAGTACGACCGGGACTAGCGTTACCTACAATGAGCAGTTCTTC
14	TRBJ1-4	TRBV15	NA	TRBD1	CATSDRDSSMRMFF	TGTGCCACCAGCGACCGGGACAGTTCAATGCGGATGTTTTTT
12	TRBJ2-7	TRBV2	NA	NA	CASNGGREEQYF	TGTGCCAGCAACGGGGGCCGGGAGGAGCAGTACTTC
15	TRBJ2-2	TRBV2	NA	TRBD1	CASRLGTGMTGELFF	TGTGCCAGCAGGCTCGGGACAGGGATGACCGGGGAGCTGTTTTTT
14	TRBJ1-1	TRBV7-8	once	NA	CASSAWTENPEAFF	TGTGCCAGCAGCGCCTGGACAGAGAATCCTGAAGCTTTCTTT
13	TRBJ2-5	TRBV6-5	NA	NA	CASSTPVDETQYF	TGTGCCAGCAGTACCCCTGTTGACGAGACCCAGTACTTC
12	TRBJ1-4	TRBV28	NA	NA	CASSMPRGKLFF	TGTGCCAGCAGCATGCCGAGGGGCAAACTGTTTTTT
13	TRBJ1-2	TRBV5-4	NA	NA	CASSPGQAHGYTF	TGTGCCAGCAGCCCCGGACAAGCGCATGGCTACACCTTC
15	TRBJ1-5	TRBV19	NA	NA	CASSIRTDGNQPQHF	TGTGCCAGTAGTATCAGGACAGACGGCAATCAGCCCCAGCATTTT
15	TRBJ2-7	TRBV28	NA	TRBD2	CASSFVLAGGYEQYF	TGTGCCAGCAGTTTTGTCCTAGCGGGAGGCTACGAGCAGTACTTC
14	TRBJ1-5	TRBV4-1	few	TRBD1	CASSRLGGSQPQHF	TGCGCCAGCAGCCGGTTAGGGGGCAGCCAGCCCCAGCATTTT
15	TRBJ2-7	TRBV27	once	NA	CASSLKTGSPYEQYF	TGTGCCAGCAGTTTAAAGACAGGCTCACCCTACGAGCAGTACTTC
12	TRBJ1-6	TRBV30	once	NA	CAWSKGTGPLHF	TGTGCCTGGAGTAAGGGAACGGGACCCCTCCACTTT
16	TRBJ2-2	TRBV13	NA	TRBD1	CASSRIDRADTGELFF	TGTGCCAGCAGCCGAATCGACAGGGCGGACACCGGGGAGCTGTTTTTT
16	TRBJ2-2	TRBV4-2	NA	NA	CASSQGEHTSAGELFF	TGTGCCAGCAGCCAGGGAGAACACACATCGGCCGGGGAGCTGTTTTTT
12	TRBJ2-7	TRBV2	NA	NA	CARTTGNHEQYF	TGTGCCAGGACTACAGGGAACCACGAGCAGTACTTC
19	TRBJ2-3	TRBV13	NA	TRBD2	CASSLGQGLAGFSTDTQYF	TGTGCCAGCAGCTTAGGTCAAGGACTAGCGGGGTTTAGCACAGATACGCAGTATTTT
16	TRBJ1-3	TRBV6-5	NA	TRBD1	CASSYSGTGAGNTIYF	TGTGCCAGCAGTTACTCCGGGACAGGGGCAGGAAACACCATATATTTT
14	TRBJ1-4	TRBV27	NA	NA	CASSSRWSPEKLFF	TGTGCCAGCAGTTCCCGGTGGAGTCCTGAAAAACTGTTTTTT
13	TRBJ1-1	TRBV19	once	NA	CASSIVENTEAFF	TGTGCCAGTAGTATAGTGGAGAACACTGAAGCTTTCTTT
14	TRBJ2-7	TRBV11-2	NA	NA	CASSLVQHSYEQYF	TGTGCCAGCAGCTTAGTACAGCACTCCTACGAGCAGTACTTC
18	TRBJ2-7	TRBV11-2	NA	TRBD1	CASSSPGTGGSPYYEQYF	TGTGCCAGCAGCTCCCCCGGGACAGGGGGTTCTCCTTACTACGAGCAGTACTTC
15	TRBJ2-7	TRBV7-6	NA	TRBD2	CASSPGTSGSYEQYF	TGTGCCAGCAGCCCGGGGACTAGCGGGAGTTACGAGCAGTACTTC
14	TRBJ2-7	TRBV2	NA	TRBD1	CASRSPGQGFEQYF	TGTGCCAGCAGGTCTCCGGGACAGGGTTTCGAGCAGTACTTC
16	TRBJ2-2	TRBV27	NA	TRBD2	CASSQGLAGGPGELFF	TGTGCCAGCAGTCAGGGACTAGCGGGAGGGCCCGGGGAGCTGTTTTTT
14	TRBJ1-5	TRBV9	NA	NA	CASSSTGLGQPQHF	TGTGCCAGCAGCTCTACAGGGCTAGGTCAGCCCCAGCATTTT
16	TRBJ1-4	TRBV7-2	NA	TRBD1	CASSLGGTGLREKLFF	TGTGCCAGCAGCTTAGGAGGGACAGGGCTTAGAGAAAAACTGTTTTTT
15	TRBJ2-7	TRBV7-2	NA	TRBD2	CASSRREGLSHEQYF	TGTGCCAGCAGCCGAAGGGAGGGCCTGTCCCACGAGCAGTACTTC
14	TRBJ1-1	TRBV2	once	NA	CASSQTPTGTEAFF	TGTGCCAGCAGCCAGACCCCGACCGGGACTGAAGCTTTCTTT
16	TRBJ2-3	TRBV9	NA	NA	CASSHEGVPLTDTQYF	TGTGCCAGCAGCCACGAAGGGGTACCCCTCACAGATACGCAGTATTTT
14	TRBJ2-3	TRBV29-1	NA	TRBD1	CSVAGQGHTDTQYF	TGCAGCGTTGCGGGACAGGGACACACAGATACGCAGTATTTT
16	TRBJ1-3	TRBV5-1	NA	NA	CASTLGGGLGGNTIYF	TGCGCCAGCACCTTGGGAGGAGGACTGGGTGGAAACACCATATATTTT
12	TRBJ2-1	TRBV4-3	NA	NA	CASSQGRGEQFF	TGCGCCAGCAGCCAAGGCCGGGGAGAGCAGTTCTTC
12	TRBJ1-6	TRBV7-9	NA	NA	CASGTANSPLHF	TGTGCCAGCGGGACGGCTAATTCACCCCTCCACTTT